This TCR beta chain was sequenced during a study of beta chain features in type 1 diabetes. Study-level information: Summed over all samples, the examined sorted cells came to 90 million to 120 million. Study-wide results and caveats: Among patients, naive, central memory and Treg TCRB repertoires appeared more similar than among healthy donors. In all four CD4+ subsets, TCRB CDR3 length was significantly, moderately reduced in type 1 diabetes. For cells with high TCR expression, cDNA sequencing could yield over-representation.

TCRB transcripts that were expressed got sequenced, as all of the isolated RNA had been reverse transcribed. Clones were sequenced by immunoSEQ multiplex PCR, and TCRdb holds only the in-frame ones, with some missing. This repertoire shows over 150,000 clones, 10% found once; its top ten account for roughly 0.45%. Per germline, CDR1 SGHAT and CDR2 FQDESV (reference sequence). The J segment lost 5 bases and the V segment lost 5 bases, leaving 7 bases of the junction unmatched. The CDR3 totals 16 residues. This clone was picked up a small number of times. The target antigen is unknown. Sequencing was carried out using central memory CD4+ T cells from blood. V and J are TRBV11-1 and TRBJ2-1; 12 nucleotides line up with TRBD2. The source is a man aged 25 to 45 with type 1 diabetes. CDR3 sequence: CASSPPTSGSDNEQFF. CDR3 sequence (DNA): TGTGCCAGCAGCCCACCGACTAGCGGGAGCGACAATGAGCAGTTCTTC.